The 16 T cell receptor beta chains listed next were all sequenced from one sample in a study of tumor T cells in aggressive B-cell lymphoma. Data came from immunoSEQ multiplex PCR; TCRdb stores just in-frame clones and leaves some out. This sample has about 1,600 clones, with about 89% found just once. Input material: tumor tissue. These receptors all come from an adult with diffuse large B cell lymphoma.

The rearrangement joins TRBV7-2 to TRBJ2-6; 13 nucleotides match TRBD2. This CDR3 region has 19 residues. The V and J ends lost 3 bases and 0 bases, in that order; junction bases with no gene match: 5. Per germline, CDR1 SGHTA and CDR2 FQGNSA. This CDR3 is CASSLGTSGAGSGANVLTF. The CDR3 nucleotides are TGTGCCAGCAGCTTGGGGACTAGCGGGGCGGGCTCTGGGGCCAACGTCCTGACTTTC.

Written as DNA, the CDR3 is TGTGCCAGCAGCCCAGGCTCGGACTACGAGCAGTACTTC. Amino acids: CASSPGSDYEQYF. This chain joins TRBV7-9 and TRBJ2-7; D is ambiguous. The V and J ends lost 5 bases and 3 bases respectively, with 11 bases between them. The CDR3 length is 13 residues. Germline values: CDR1 SEHNR, CDR2 FQNEAQ (reference sequence).

This chain connects TRBV11-2 to TRBJ2-7; D not resolved. V was cut by 4 bases and J by 7 bases, with 5 bases left in between. Germline assignment: CDR1 SGHAT and CDR2 FQNNGV. This CDR3 comprises 10 residues. CDR3 in amino acids: CASSSVEQYF. The CDR3 DNA follows: TGTGCCAGCAGCTCTGTAGAGCAGTACTTC.

This chain connects TRBV28 to TRBJ2-2; 8 bases map to TRBD2. The V gene's germline CDR1 is MDHEN and CDR2 SYDVKM. The CDR3 extends over 15 amino acids. V trimming: 3 bases; J trimming: 1 base; junction bases outside the gene matches: 1. The CDR3 reads CASSLAGGNTGELFF. CDR3 DNA: TGTGCCAGCAGTTTGGCGGGAGGGAACACCGGGGAGCTGTTTTTT.

The chain recombines TRBV5-1 with TRBJ2-2; D is unclear. Per germline, CDR1 SGHRS and CDR2 YFSETQ. Trimming removed 0 bases from V and 0 bases from J, with 6 bases in between. This CDR3 has 15 residues. The CDR3 protein is CASSLEGANTGELFF. Here the CDR3 DNA reads TGCGCCAGCAGCTTGGAAGGAGCGAACACCGGGGAGCTGTTTTTT.

In DNA, the CDR3 is TGTGCCAGCAGCCCGAATGCGACAGGGACTGAAGCTTTCTTT. Its protein product is CASSPNATGTEAFF. This chain joins TRBV7-6 and TRBJ1-1; 7 bases are a match to TRBD1. Germline assignment: CDR1 SGHVS and CDR2 FNYEAQ. The CDR3 is 14 amino acids. Trimming removed 5 bases from V and 5 bases from J; junction bases left unmatched: 8.

V is TRBV4-3 and J is TRBJ2-1; the D is unclear. The CDR3 totals 15 residues. Germline assignment: CDR1 LGHNA and CDR2 YSLEER. Trimming took off 6 bases at V and 0 bases at J, with 12 bases between the two ends. CDR3 nucleotide sequence: TGCGCCAGCAGGTTTACACGAGGCTCCTACAATGAGCAGTTCTTC. As protein: CASRFTRGSYNEQFF.

The chain uses TRBV5-1 and TRBJ2-6; TRBD2 aligns across 11 bases. Germline CDR1 SGHRS, CDR2 YFSETQ. The V segment lost 4 bases and the J segment 0 bases; nucleotides outside the gene matches: 3. This CDR3 is built from 17 residues. As DNA, the CDR3 is TGCGCCAGCAGCACGACTAGCGGGACCTCTGGGGCCAACGTCCTGACTTTC. Amino acids: CASSTTSGTSGANVLTF.

J is TRBJ2-1 and V is TRBV6-5, with D tentatively TRBD2 (6 bases). The CDR3 loop spans 15 amino acids. CDR1 is MNHEY and CDR2 is SVGAGI in the germline V gene. V was cut by 2 bases and J by 0 bases, with 8 bases left in between. The CDR3 sequence is CASSYVGSSYNEQFF. The DNA for the CDR3 is TGTGCCAGCAGTTACGTCGGGAGCTCCTACAATGAGCAGTTCTTC.

The chain combines TRBV6-1 with TRBJ1-6; D gene unclear. This CDR3 region has 13 residues. Germline assignment: CDR1 MNHNS and CDR2 SASEGT. The V gene lost 3 bases and the J gene lost 9 bases, with 9 bases spanning the gap. CDR3 coding DNA: TGTGCCAGCAGTGAGGAGGGAACTTCACCCCTCCACTTT. Translating it yields CASSEEGTSPLHF.

The chain couples TRBV6-5 to TRBJ1-2, with D maybe TRBD1 (5 bases). V was cut by 5 bases and J by 5 bases, with 15 bases left in between. The germline CDR1 and CDR2 sequences are MNHEY and SVGAGI. CDR3 length equals 14 residues. The CDR3 spells CASSRQPTVYGYTF. The CDR3, as DNA: TGTGCCAGCAGTCGACAGCCTACCGTATATGGCTACACCTTC.

V gene TRBV15 combines with J gene TRBJ2-1, with 10 nucleotides matching TRBD1. The CDR3 loop spans 13 amino acids. Unmatched junction bases numbered 5, after V lost 3 bases and J lost 12 bases. Germline V gives CDR1 LNHNV, CDR2 YYDKDF (reference sequence). CDR3 nucleotides: TGTGCCACCAGCAGGATAGGACAGGGGGGGCAGTTCTTC. Its translation is CATSRIGQGGQFF.

V usage is TRBV6-1 and J usage is TRBJ1-2, with unresolved D. This CDR3 is built from 13 residues. Germline V gene data show CDR1 as MNHNS and CDR2 as SASEGT. The germline V and J ends were trimmed by 2 bases and 8 bases, with 12 bases remaining between them. The CDR3, as DNA: TGTGCCAGCAGTGAATTTACAGCCTCGGGCTACACCTTC. Its protein product is CASSEFTASGYTF.

The V call is TRBV4-3, the J call TRBJ1-2, with D perhaps TRBD1 (5 bases). V lost 4 bases to trimming and J lost 5 bases, with 17 bases between them. The germline V gene encodes CDR1 LGHNA and CDR2 YSLEER. This CDR3 spans 15 amino acids. CDR3 amino acids: CASSPGGDDGYGYTF. CDR3 nucleotides: TGCGCCAGCAGCCCGGGGGGGGACGATGGTTATGGCTACACCTTC.

As for this clone: One junction end disagrees with the germline gene, perhaps due to a read error. V is TRBV7-8 and J is TRBJ2-7; TRBD2 matches at 12 bases. The CDR3 contains 16 residues. The V gene's germline CDR1 is SGHVS and CDR2 FQNEAQ. The DNA for the CDR3 is TGTGCCAGCAGCTCTCCGACTAGCGGGAGTTTCCACGAGCAGTACTTT. Its protein is CASSSPTSGSFHEQYF.

The chain links TRBV4-3 to TRBJ1-3; D unresolved. V was pared by 1 base and J by 4 bases, with 8 bases between. The CDR3 totals 14 residues. The germline gives CDR1 LGHNA, CDR2 YSLEER. The CDR3 loop reads CASSQAPRGNTIYF. The CDR3 coding sequence is TGCGCCAGCAGCCAAGCCCCCAGAGGAAACACCATATATTTT.